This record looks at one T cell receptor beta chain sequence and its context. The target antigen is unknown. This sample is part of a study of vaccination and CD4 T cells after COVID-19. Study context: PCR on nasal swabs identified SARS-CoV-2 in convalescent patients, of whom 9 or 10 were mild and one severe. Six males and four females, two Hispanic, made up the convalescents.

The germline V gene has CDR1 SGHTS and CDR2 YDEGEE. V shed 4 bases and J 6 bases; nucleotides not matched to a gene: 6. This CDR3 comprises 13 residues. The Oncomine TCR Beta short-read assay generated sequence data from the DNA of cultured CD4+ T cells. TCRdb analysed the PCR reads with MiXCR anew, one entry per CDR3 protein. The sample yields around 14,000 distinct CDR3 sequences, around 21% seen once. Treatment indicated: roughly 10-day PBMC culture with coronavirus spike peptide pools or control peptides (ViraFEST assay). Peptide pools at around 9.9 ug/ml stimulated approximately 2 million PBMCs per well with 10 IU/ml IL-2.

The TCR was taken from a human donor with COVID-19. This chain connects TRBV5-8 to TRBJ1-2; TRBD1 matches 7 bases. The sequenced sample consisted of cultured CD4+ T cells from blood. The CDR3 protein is CASSRDSYDGYTF. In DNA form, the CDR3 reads TGTGCCAGCAGCCGGGACAGTTACGATGGCTACACCTTC.